This T cell receptor beta chain emerged from a study of long-term antiretroviral therapy in people with HIV (dated by TCRdb to 2021 to 2024). Regarding the research as a whole: Collection of the earliest samples took place about a decade ahead of the 2015 WHO recommendation for immediate ART, at a time when ART was typically delayed until CD4 counts fell. Whether ART initiation and durable HIV suppression were associated with changes in peripheral blood TRB repertoire composition and diversity was tested in a retrospective serial study. A total of roughly 200 cryopreserved PBMC samples came from 25 to 35 adults with confirmed HIV infection and were collected serially over a mean of around 6 years (range 1-12). Of the 30 participants with HIV, about twelve were female. No cross-contamination during QIAcube processing was shown when test extractions of a monoclonal T-cell line were performed alongside fewer than 35 polyclonal samples. Overall study results and their limits: Because PBMC availability was limited, only the TCR beta chain was sequenced, with no alpha chain pairing. CDR3 length ranges in HIV repertoires were narrower than in controls, and network structure suggested an antigen-experienced repertoire with only a slight naive shift after ART. At every time point, the repertoire was dominated by expanded TRB clones first identified before ART initiation, although this dominance fluctuated and, in many PLHIV, declined after ART. Because pre-ART samples had limited cell numbers, unsorted PBMC were profiled rather than sorted CD4+ and CD8+ T cells. Starting ART was linked to a significant rise in TRB diversity, yet even after long-term ART the diversity remained significantly lower than in transplant donor controls. The samples were dated from 2004 to 2017, and the ART regimens that were used may be less effective than current ART regimens. Inferences about post-ART repertoire changes were limited because no data were available on ART adherence, viral resistance or therapy changes.

To be included, a participant needed at least one PBMC sample from before ART initiation plus at least two post-ART samples. Treatment was received in the United States of America by all participants with HIV. Before DNA extraction, cryopreserved samples of 1-10 million PBMC were thawed and washed. At the time of the earliest PBMC sample for each participant with HIV, ages ranged from roughly 23 to 60 years. PBMC samples were contributed by each participant from 1-4 timepoints before ART initiation and 2-8 timepoints after ART initiation, with a median of 7 samples. For every participant, serial HIV viral load, CD4+ T-cell count, ART history and demographic data were obtained. Genomic DNA was extracted from unsorted PBMC with a Qiagen kit on a QIAcube, with processing performed in batches of 12 samples. As concerns this clone: It has no known antigen specificity. No much larger clone is present one base from it, and per-base qualities are unavailable.

The immunoSEQ hsTCRB v3.0 assay was used at survey level resolution for TRB variable region sequencing. The targeted TRB sequencing depth was about 35,000-55,000 T-cell genomes per sample. Pooled TRB libraries were sequenced on an Illumina MiSeq with a v3 150-cycle kit. The paper's data handling went like this. Analysis of repertoires was carried out in R inside a reproducible Nextflow workflow spanning QC, data transformation and analysis. Custom analyses were implemented in LymphoSeq2, an R package for AIRR-Seq data exploration. A handful of samples that yielded fewer than 5000 total TRB sequences were excluded, so that fewer than 250 HIV repertoires were analyzed. Among the 170 to 200 HIV repertoires that were kept, almost 60 were collected before ART initiation and about 130 were collected after ART initiation. Repertoires were downsampled to 5000 TRB nucleotide sequences, and summary statistics were averaged over 100 downsampling iterations. TRB sequences were retained for analysis only if CDR3 regions of at least seven amino acids were present. Two measures captured diversity: a Shannon entropy-derived clonality score and the Gini coefficient. In the repertoire networks, any two of the top 5000 CDR3 amino acid sequences were linked whenever the two sequences differed by an edit distance of one. Antigen specificity groups and MHC restriction were predicted for TRB CDR3 amino acid sequences with GLIPH2. To flag known associations with CMV, EBV, HIV or tissue antigens, CDR3 amino acid sequences were compared against VDJdb and McPAS-TCR. Pre-ART, post-ART and control groups were compared with Wilcoxon signed-rank tests and Holm-Bonferroni correction. What TCRdb holds here is the immuneACCESS table cut down to in-frame rearrangements. Part of the clones is not present; checked against another copy, under half of the missing clones reflect an unresolved V gene, and the others are unexplained. V, J and clone size were drawn from that table, and D and trimming were deduced from the DNA. The sample data list approximately 26,000 clones, and approximately 93% of these were observed just once. The biggest ten clones account for under 5.5% of the sample.

In the germline V gene, CDR1 corresponds to LGHNA and CDR2 to YNFKEQ. The cysteine opens and the phenylalanine closes a CDR3 of 17 amino acids. CDR3 DNA only is kept here, 51 bases in frame from base 1. V is clipped by 1 base and J by 3 bases, and the sequence between their germline boundaries is 16 bases long. This specimen was unsorted PBMCs, taken 3.1 years after starting antiretroviral therapy. The TCR originated in a man between 18 and 35 years old with HIV. The V and J segments used are TRBV4-2 and TRBJ1-3, with a weak D call of TRBD1 (6 bases match). The CDR3 protein is CASSQAVDSEYGNTIYF. The DNA sequence is given as TGTGCCAGCAGCCAAGCAGTGGACAGCGAATATGGAAACACCATATATTTT.